The source of this TCR beta chain is a study of shared clonotypes between healthy human individuals. Study-level information: Aged between 18 and 49, the donors were a couple of women and three men.

Germline V gene data show CDR1 as SGHNT and CDR2 as YYREEE (reference sequence). Deletions cut 0 bases from V and 3 bases from J, with 9 bases between. The CDR3 contains 15 residues. Broader study findings: The sampled material consisted only of blood, and tissue repertoires are likely to differ.

A single count supports this clone. Its antigen is not known. Genomic DNA from each subset was divided evenly over several immunoSEQ plates. When replicate PCRs were run on unsorted PBMC, they used about 300 ng DNA, around 30,000 T cell genomes. Clones were read by immunoSEQ multiplex PCR, and TCRdb kept only the in-frame ones, dropping some. Found here are about 490,000 clones, approximately 78% of them singletons; the top ten hold about 12%. The chain couples TRBV5-4 to TRBJ2-2; weak D call: TRBD2 (5 bases). The receptor was isolated from a middle-aged woman in good health. Some clones in this sample may be carry-over from other donors' samples. The sample comprised PBMCs. CDR3 nucleotide sequence: TGTGCCAGCAGCTTGGCTCGGACTCACACCGGGGAGCTGTTTTTT. This encodes CASSLARTHTGELFF.